These 22 T cell receptor beta chains came from one sample sequenced in a study of T-cell reconstitution after alpha-beta-depleted transplantation in children. Unique molecular identifiers were incorporated when the TCRbeta library was constructed. TCRdb re-analysed the PCR reads in MiXCR, keeping a single row per CDR3 protein. Among some 200,000 distinct CDR3 sequences listed, about 14% were seen once. The source material was PBMCs from the stem cell graft donor, sampled from the stem cell graft. The receptor source for this set is a human donor who donated a stem cell graft to a child with acute lymphoblastic leukemia.

This clonotype was observed at least ten times. The V and J genes are TRBV20-1 and TRBJ2-7, with D uncertain. The germline V gene has CDR1 DFQATT and CDR2 SNEGSKA (reference sequence). The CDR3 length is 11 residues. The ends were cut back, 3 bases at V and 5 bases at J, with 8 bases in the middle. As DNA, the CDR3 is TGCAGTGCTAGGTTGGCGAACGAGCAGTACTTC. Translating it yields CSARLANEQYF.

The V gene is TRBV3-1, the J gene TRBJ2-1; TRBD2 aligns across 8 bases. CDR1 LGHDT and CDR2 YNNKEL come from the germline V gene (reference sequence). The CDR3 has 14 amino acids. Losses at the gene ends were 3 bases for V and 8 bases for J; bases not matched to a gene: 6. CDR3 nucleotide sequence: TGTGCCAGCAGCCACGGTAGCGGGATCGATGAGCAGTTCTTC. This encodes CASSHGSGIDEQFF.

This clonotype has a count of ten or more. This chain connects TRBV10-2 to TRBJ2-5; tentatively, D is TRBD1 or TRBD2 (5 bases each). Trimming removed 4 bases at V and 4 bases at J, with 22 bases between. The CDR3 extends over 17 amino acids. Germline V CDR1 and CDR2: WSHSY, SAAADI. Written as DNA, the CDR3 is TGCGCCAGCAGTGTGAGGCCGGGGCAGGCTAATGGAGAGACCCAGTACTTC. As protein: CASSVRPGQANGETQYF.

This clonotype was seen ten or more times. The chain recombines TRBV11-2 with TRBJ2-5; TRBD1 or TRBD2 may be the D gene (5 bases each). The CDR3 covers 13 residues. The V gene's germline CDR1 is SGHAT and CDR2 FQNNGV. Trimming took off 5 bases at V and 5 bases at J, with 12 bases between the two ends. The CDR3 coding sequence is TGTGCCAGCAGCCTGGGACCGAGGGAGACCCAGTACTTC. Its protein is CASSLGPRETQYF. Full variable domain (rest looked up from reference TRBV11-2 and TRBJ2-5): EAGVAQSPRYKIIEKRQSVAFWCNPISGHATLYWYQQILGQGPKLLIQFQNNGVVDDSQLPKDRFSAERLKGVDSTLKIQPAKLEDSAVYLCASSLGPRETQYFGPGTRLLVL.

The V and J genes are TRBV5-4 and TRBJ2-2, with 7 bases that match TRBD1. Germline V gene sequence: CDR1 SGHNT, CDR2 YYREEE (reference sequence). Losses at the gene ends were 3 bases for V and 2 bases for J; bases not matched to a gene: 4. The CDR3 is 15 amino acids. The CDR3 region has the DNA TGTGCCAGCAGCTCCGGGACAGCAAACACCGGGGAGCTGTTTTTT. Protein: CASSSGTANTGELFF.

Details on this clonotype: This may be a read error, as it is one base from a much larger clone. The J gene is TRBJ2-5, the V gene TRBV4-2, with D possibly being TRBD2 (6 bases). From germline, CDR1 is LGHNA and CDR2 YNFKEQ. The V and J ends lost 4 bases and 0 bases respectively, with 21 bases between them. This CDR3 is 18 amino acids long. The chain's CDR3 is CASSPDRGGDQYQETQYF. CDR3 nucleotide sequence: TGTGCCAGCAGCCCAGATCGGGGAGGAGACCAGTACCAAGAGACCCAGTACTTC.

This clonotype is medium-sized (0.01 to 0.1%) in the sample. Here the CDR3 reads CSARGGTSGGYEQYF. CDR3 bases: TGCAGTGCTAGAGGGGGGACTAGCGGGGGCTACGAGCAGTACTTC. This chain links TRBV20-1 with TRBJ2-7, with TRBD2 identical over 14 bases. There are 15 residues in the CDR3. Germline V CDR1 and CDR2: DFQATT, SNEGSKA (reference sequence). V was clipped by 1 base and J by 3 bases; unmatched bases: 2.

This chain joins TRBV3-1 and TRBJ2-2; D gene unclear. Trimming cost V 1 base and J 3 bases, with 6 bases left between them. The CDR3 is made up of 14 amino acids. Germline-derived CDR1 and CDR2 are LGHDT and YNNKEL (reference sequence). The CDR3 is CASSQGRYTGELFF. The DNA for the CDR3 is TGTGCCAGCAGCCAAGGGCGGTACACCGGGGAGCTGTTTTTT. Full variable domain (missing parts from reference TRBV3-1 and TRBJ2-2): DTAVSQTPKYLVTQMGNDKSIKCEQNLGHDTMYWYKQDSKKFLKIMFSYNNKELIINETVPNRFSPKSPDKAHLNLHINSLELGDSAVYFCASSQGRYTGELFFGEGSRLTVL.

Points on this clonotype: A much larger clone is a single base away; this may be a read error. J is TRBJ2-1 and V is TRBV29-1; D may be TRBD1 or TRBD2 (5 bases each). The CDR3 sequence is 14 residues long. The germline CDR1 and CDR2 sequences are SQVTM and ANQGSEA. The CDR3 is CSALRGSGLNAQFF. The CDR3 DNA reads as TGCAGCGCATTGAGGGGTTCGGGGCTCAATGCGCAGTTCTTC.

This clonotype was seen many times. V usage is TRBV7-8 and J usage is TRBJ1-3, with 8 bases lining up with TRBD1. After removal of 11 bases from V and 4 bases from J, the junction contained 13 bases not matched to a gene. In germline, CDR1 is SGHVS, CDR2 FQNEAQ. CDR3 length: 15 amino acids. The chain's CDR3 is CARRPGGGKGNTIYF. The CDR3, as DNA: TGTGCCCGGAGACCAGGGGGCGGAAAAGGAAACACCATATATTTT.

This clonotype was counted a few times. The V gene is TRBV6-1, the J gene TRBJ1-5; a weak D match, TRBD1 (6 bases). Per the germline V gene, CDR1 is MNHNS and CDR2 is SASEGT. Deletions cut 7 bases from V and 4 bases from J, with 17 bases between. The CDR3 is 15 amino acids. Here the CDR3 DNA reads TGTGCCAGCACTATGTCGGGGGCAGGGAATCAGCCCCAGCATTTT. Its translation is CASTMSGAGNQPQHF.

This clonotype has ten or more counts. The rearrangement links TRBV12-3 or TRBV12-4 to TRBJ1-2, with a weak D call TRBD1 (5 bases). The CDR3 sequence is 16 residues long. Trimming shortened V by 7 bases and J by 6 bases, and 24 bases separated the two germline ends. The CDR3 nucleotides read TGTGCCAGCACCCCTCCCGGGGGGATTAGCTTTGATGGCTACACCTTC. This encodes CASTPPGGISFDGYTF.

This clonotype was found many times. The chain combines TRBV29-1 with TRBJ1-1, with a tentative D call TRBD1 (6 bases). The CDR3 has 14 residues. Per germline, CDR1 SQVTM and CDR2 ANQGSEA. Trimming took off 6 bases at V and 0 bases at J, with 14 bases between the two ends. In DNA form, the CDR3 reads TGCAGCGTAGACTTGGGACACCTGAACACTGAAGCTTTCTTT. Its translation: CSVDLGHLNTEAFF.

This clonotype was counted ten times or more. V and J are TRBV7-9 and TRBJ1-1, with D unresolved. The V gene lost 3 bases and the J gene lost 3 bases, with 8 bases spanning the gap. This CDR3 has 13 residues. CDR1 and CDR2 from the germline V gene are SEHNR and FQNEAQ (reference sequence). The CDR3 DNA sequence: TGTGCCAGCAGCTTTGAGGGTGACACTGAAGCTTTCTTT. This encodes CASSFEGDTEAFF. Drawing the rest from reference TRBV7-9 and TRBJ1-1, the complete variable domain is DTGVSQNPRHKITKRGQNVTFRCDPISEHNRLYWYRQTLGQGPEFLTYFQNEAQLEKSRLLSDRFSAERPKGSFSTLEIQRTEQGDSAMYLCASSFEGDTEAFFGQGTRLTVV.

This clonotype showed up many times. The rearrangement uses TRBV7-2 and TRBJ2-7; D call uncertain. V lost 7 bases, J lost 6 bases, and 13 bases lay in between. The CDR3 runs 12 residues. Germline V gene sequence: CDR1 SGHTA, CDR2 FQGNSA. The CDR3 DNA follows: TGTGCCAGCACTCAGTGGCAGGCCGAGCAGTACTTC. This encodes CASTQWQAEQYF.

This clonotype was observed at least ten times. The CDR3 DNA follows: TGCGCCAGCAGCTACTCTAGCGGGGACCCCACCTACGAGCAGTACTTC. Protein: CASSYSSGDPTYEQYF. The J gene is TRBJ2-7, the V gene TRBV5-1, with 9 bases fitting TRBD2. Germline V gene lookup returns CDR1 SGHRS and CDR2 YFSETQ. CDR3 length: 16 residues. The trim removed 3 bases at V and 2 bases at J, leaving 9 bases unmatched.

Many counts were recorded for this clonotype. The chain recombines TRBV3-1 with TRBJ2-3; D ambiguous. This CDR3 has 14 residues. Germline V lookup: CDR1 LGHDT, CDR2 YNNKEL (reference sequence). The ends were cut back, 4 bases at V and 4 bases at J, with 12 bases in the middle. This CDR3 reads CASSPRIVADTQYF. DNA of the CDR3: TGTGCCAGCAGCCCCCGGATCGTCGCAGATACGCAGTATTTT.

The chain has TRBV5-1 and TRBJ2-2; D is unresolved. Germline CDR1 and CDR2: SGHRS and YFSETQ. Trimming took 0 bases from V and 0 from J, leaving 6 bases between them. This CDR3 contains 15 residues. CDR3 nucleotide sequence: TGCGCCAGCAGCTTGGACGGGTCGAACACCGGGGAGCTGTTTTTT. Protein sequence: CASSLDGSNTGELFF. Variable domain in full (rest from reference TRBV5-1 and TRBJ2-2): KAGVTQTPRYLIKTRGQQVTLSCSPISGHRSVSWYQQTPGQGLQFLFEYFSETQRNKGNFPGRFSGRQFSNSRSEMNVSTLELGDSALYLCASSLDGSNTGELFFGEGSRLTVL.

This clonotype showed up many times. The chain employs TRBV11-3 and TRBJ2-1; D uncertain. This CDR3 comprises 12 residues. Germline lookup yields CDR1 SGHNT and CDR2 YENEEA. The V end lost 2 bases, the J end lost 9 bases, and 8 bases lay between the germline ends. The CDR3 is CASSLLGGEQFF. The DNA for the CDR3 is TGTGCCAGCAGCTTACTAGGTGGTGAGCAGTTCTTC.

The V call is TRBV10-2, the J call TRBJ2-5; the D gene could be TRBD1 or TRBD2 (5 bases each). The CDR3 loop spans 18 amino acids. Trimming cost V 7 bases and J 0 bases, with 24 bases left between them. Per germline, CDR1 WSHSY and CDR2 SAAADI. The DNA for the CDR3 is TGCGCCAGCACCCCAAGACCCCCCCACGGGGCGTACCAAGAGACCCAGTACTTC. This gives the protein CASTPRPPHGAYQETQYF.

This clonotype was picked up many times. The CDR3 loop reads CSARPRYTGELFF. CDR3 bases: TGCAGTGCTAGACCTCGATACACCGGGGAGCTGTTTTTT. The V gene is TRBV20-1, the J gene TRBJ2-2; D gene uncertain. V was trimmed by 2 bases and J by 3 bases, leaving 7 bases between them. Germline loops: CDR1 DFQATT, CDR2 SNEGSKA (reference sequence). The CDR3 is 13 residues long.

Many counts were recorded for this clonotype. The CDR3 region has the DNA TGTGCCAGCAGCTTCCGGGGGGGGACTCCCTCTGGAAACACCATATATTTT. This codes for CASSFRGGTPSGNTIYF. The chain joins TRBV7-8 to TRBJ1-3; tentatively, D is TRBD1 (5 bases). The length of the CDR3 is 17 residues. Germline V gives CDR1 SGHVS, CDR2 FQNEAQ. The V gene lost 3 bases and the J gene lost 0 bases, with 15 bases spanning the gap.